Listed here is a single T cell receptor (beta chain). V gave up 6 bases and J gave up 0 bases, with 9 bases separating them. There are 15 residues in the CDR3. CDR1 and CDR2 from the germline V gene are MNHNS and SASEGT. The data belong to a study of B cell selection in AIRE deficiency. The table came from immunoSEQ multiplex PCR; TCRdb's copy has only in-frame clones and leaves some out. Of about 24,000 clones listed, about 95% were seen once; the top ten hold 0.15% to 0.2%. CD4+CD127+ cells were sorted as the conventional CD4 T cells. Sequenced input: CD4+CD127+ conventional T cells sorted from PBMCs. The source is a human donor in good health. The chain is built from TRBV6-1 and TRBJ2-6; either TRBD1 or TRBD2 may fit D (5 bases each). This CDR3 reads CASRSGGSGANVLTF. DNA of the CDR3: TGTGCCAGCAGGAGTGGGGGCTCTGGGGCCAACGTCCTGACTTTC.